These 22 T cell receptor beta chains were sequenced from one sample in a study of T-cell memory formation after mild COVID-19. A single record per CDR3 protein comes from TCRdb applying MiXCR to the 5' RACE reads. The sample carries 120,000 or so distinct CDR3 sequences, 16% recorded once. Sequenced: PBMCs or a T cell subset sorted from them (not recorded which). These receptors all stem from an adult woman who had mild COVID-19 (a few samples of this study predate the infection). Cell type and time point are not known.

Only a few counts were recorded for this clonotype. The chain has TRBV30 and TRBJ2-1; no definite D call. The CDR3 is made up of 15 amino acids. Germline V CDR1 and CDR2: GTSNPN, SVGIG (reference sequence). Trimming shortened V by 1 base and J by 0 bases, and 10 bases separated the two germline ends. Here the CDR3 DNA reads TGTGCCTGGAGTGCAAGCGTTAGCTCCTACAATGAGCAGTTCTTC. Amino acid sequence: CAWSASVSSYNEQFF.

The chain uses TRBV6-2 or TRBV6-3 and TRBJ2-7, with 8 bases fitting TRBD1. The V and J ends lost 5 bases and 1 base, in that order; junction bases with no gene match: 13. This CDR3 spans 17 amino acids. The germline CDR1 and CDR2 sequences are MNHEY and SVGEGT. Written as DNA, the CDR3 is TGTGCCAGCAGTACCCTCCCGGGACAGGTAATGTCCTACGAGCAGTACTTC. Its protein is CASSTLPGQVMSYEQYF.

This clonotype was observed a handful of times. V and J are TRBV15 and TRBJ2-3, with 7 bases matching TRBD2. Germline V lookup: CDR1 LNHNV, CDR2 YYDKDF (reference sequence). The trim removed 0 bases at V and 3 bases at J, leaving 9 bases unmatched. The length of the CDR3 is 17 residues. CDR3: CATSRDPAGAGTDTQYF. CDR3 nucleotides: TGTGCCACCAGCAGAGATCCGGCGGGAGCTGGTACAGATACGCAGTATTTT.

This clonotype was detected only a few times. CDR3 DNA: TGTGCCATCAGTGAGTACCAGACCGGAGGGAACTATGGCTACACCTTC. Its translation: CAISEYQTGGNYGYTF. The V call is TRBV10-3, the J call TRBJ1-2; D not certain. Trimming removed 1 base at V and 2 bases at J, with 14 bases between. Germline loops: CDR1 ENHRY, CDR2 SYGVKD. This CDR3 comprises 16 residues.

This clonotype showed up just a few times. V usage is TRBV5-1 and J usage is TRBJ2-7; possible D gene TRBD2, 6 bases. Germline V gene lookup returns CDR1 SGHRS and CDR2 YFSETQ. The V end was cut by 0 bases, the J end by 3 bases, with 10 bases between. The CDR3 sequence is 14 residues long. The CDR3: CASSLETRLYEQYF. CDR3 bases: TGCGCCAGCAGCTTGGAGACTAGACTCTACGAGCAGTACTTC.

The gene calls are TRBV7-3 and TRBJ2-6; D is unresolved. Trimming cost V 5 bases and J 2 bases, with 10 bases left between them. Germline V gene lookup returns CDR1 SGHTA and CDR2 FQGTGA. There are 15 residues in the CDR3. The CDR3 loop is CASSPDRAGANVLTF. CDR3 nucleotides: TGTGCCAGCAGCCCTGACCGCGCTGGGGCCAACGTCCTGACTTTC.

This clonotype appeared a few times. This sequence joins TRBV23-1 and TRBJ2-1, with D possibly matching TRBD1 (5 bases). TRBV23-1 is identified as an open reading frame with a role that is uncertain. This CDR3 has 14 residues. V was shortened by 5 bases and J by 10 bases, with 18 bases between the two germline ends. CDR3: CASSAQVGRREQFF. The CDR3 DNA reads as TGCGCCAGCAGTGCACAGGTCGGACGTAGAGAGCAGTTCTTC.

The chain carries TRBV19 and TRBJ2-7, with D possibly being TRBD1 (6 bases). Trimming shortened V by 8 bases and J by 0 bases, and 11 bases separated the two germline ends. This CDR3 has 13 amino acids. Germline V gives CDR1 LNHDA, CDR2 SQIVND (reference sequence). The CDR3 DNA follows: TGTGCCAGTGCTTCAGGGGCCTCCTACGAGCAGTACTTC. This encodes CASASGASYEQYF.

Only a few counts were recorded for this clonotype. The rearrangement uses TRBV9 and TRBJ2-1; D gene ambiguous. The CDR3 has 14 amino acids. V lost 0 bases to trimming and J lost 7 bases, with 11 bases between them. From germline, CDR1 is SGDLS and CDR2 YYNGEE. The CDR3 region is CASSVGGLGNEQFF. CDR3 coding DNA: TGTGCCAGCAGCGTAGGGGGTCTAGGGAATGAGCAGTTCTTC.

CDR3 sequence (DNA): TGTGCCACCAGCAGAGACGGGGAGGCTACCTACGAGCAGTACTTC. As protein: CATSRDGEATYEQYF. The rearrangement uses TRBV15 and TRBJ2-7; perhaps TRBD2 as D (6 bases). Trimming took off 0 bases at V and 2 bases at J, with 11 bases between the two ends. The CDR3 is 15 residues long. The germline gives CDR1 LNHNV, CDR2 YYDKDF (reference sequence).

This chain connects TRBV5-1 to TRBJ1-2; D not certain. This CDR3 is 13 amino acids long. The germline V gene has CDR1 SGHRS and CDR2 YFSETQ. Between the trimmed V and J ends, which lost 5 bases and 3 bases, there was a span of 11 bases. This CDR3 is CASSPGGDYGYTF. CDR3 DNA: TGCGCCAGCAGTCCCGGAGGAGACTATGGCTACACCTTC.

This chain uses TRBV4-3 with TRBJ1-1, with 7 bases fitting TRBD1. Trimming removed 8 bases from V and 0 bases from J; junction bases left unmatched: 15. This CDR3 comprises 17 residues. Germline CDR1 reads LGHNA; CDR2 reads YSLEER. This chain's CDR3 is CASAPGPRGGMNTEAFF. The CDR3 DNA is TGCGCCAGCGCACCCGGTCCCAGGGGGGGCATGAACACTGAAGCTTTCTTT.

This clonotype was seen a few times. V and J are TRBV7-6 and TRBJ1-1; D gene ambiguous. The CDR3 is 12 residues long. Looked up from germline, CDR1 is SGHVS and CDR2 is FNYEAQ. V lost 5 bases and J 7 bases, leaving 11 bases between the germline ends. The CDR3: CASSPVGNEAFF. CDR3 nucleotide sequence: TGTGCCAGCAGCCCCGTTGGGAATGAAGCTTTCTTT. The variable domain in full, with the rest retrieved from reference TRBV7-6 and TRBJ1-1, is GAGVSQSPRYKVTKRGQDVALRCDPISGHVSLYWYRQALGQGPEFLTYFNYEAQQDKSGLPNDRFSAERPEGSISTLTIQRTEQRDSAMYRCASSPVGNEAFFGQGTRLTVV.

The CDR3 protein is CSALGRTSAYEQYF. CDR3 DNA: TGCAGTGCTTTGGGACGGACTAGCGCCTACGAGCAGTACTTC. This chain uses TRBV20-1 with TRBJ2-7; TRBD2 matches at 9 bases. Germline-derived CDR1 and CDR2 are DFQATT and SNEGSKA (reference sequence). The length of the CDR3 is 14 residues. Trimming cost V 5 bases and J 2 bases; bases outside gene matches: 7.

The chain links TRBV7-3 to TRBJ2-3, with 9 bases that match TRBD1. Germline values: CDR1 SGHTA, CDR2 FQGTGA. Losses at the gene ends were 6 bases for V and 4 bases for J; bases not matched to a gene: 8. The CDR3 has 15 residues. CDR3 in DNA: TGTGCCAGCAGTTGGGACAGGGCCCCCCCAGATACGCAGTATTTT. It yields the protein CASSWDRAPPDTQYF.

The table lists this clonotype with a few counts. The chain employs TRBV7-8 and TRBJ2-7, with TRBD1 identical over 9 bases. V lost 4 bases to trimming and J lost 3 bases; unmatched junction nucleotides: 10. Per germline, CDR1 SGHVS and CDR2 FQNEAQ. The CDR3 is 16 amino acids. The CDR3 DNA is TGTGCCAGCAGCTATTCCGGGACAGGGCCCCACTACGAGCAGTACTTC. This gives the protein CASSYSGTGPHYEQYF.

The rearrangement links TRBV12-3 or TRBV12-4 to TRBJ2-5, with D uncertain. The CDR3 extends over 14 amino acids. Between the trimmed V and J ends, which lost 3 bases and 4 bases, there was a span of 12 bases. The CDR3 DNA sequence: TGTGCCAGCAGTTTCCGTGTTGGCGGAGAGACCCAGTACTTC. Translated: CASSFRVGGETQYF.

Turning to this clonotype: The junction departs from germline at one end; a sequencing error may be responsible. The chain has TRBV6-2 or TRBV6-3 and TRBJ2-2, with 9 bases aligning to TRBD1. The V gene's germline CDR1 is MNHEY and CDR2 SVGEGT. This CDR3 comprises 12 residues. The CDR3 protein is CAAGTGTGGLFF. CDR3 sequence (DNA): TGTGCCGCCGGGACAGGGACCGGGGGGCTGTTTTTT.

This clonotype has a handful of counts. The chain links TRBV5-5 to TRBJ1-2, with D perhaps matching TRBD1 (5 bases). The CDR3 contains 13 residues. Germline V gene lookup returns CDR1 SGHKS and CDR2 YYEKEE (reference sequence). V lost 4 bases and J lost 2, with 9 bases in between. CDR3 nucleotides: TGTGCCAGCAGCCCCAGGGAGAACTATGGCTACACCTTC. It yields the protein CASSPRENYGYTF.

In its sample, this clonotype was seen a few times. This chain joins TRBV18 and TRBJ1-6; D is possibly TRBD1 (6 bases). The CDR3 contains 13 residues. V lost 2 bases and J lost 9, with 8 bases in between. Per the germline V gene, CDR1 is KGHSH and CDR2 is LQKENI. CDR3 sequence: CASSPTGSSPLHF. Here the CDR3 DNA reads TGTGCCAGCTCACCAACAGGGAGTTCACCCCTCCACTTT.

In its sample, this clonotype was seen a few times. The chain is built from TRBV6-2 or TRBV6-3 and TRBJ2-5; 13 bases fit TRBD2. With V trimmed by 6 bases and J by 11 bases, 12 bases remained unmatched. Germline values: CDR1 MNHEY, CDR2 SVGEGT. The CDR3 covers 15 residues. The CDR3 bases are TGTGCCAGCAGCCTACTCGGACTAGCGGGAGTTTCTCAGTACTTC. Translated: CASSLLGLAGVSQYF.

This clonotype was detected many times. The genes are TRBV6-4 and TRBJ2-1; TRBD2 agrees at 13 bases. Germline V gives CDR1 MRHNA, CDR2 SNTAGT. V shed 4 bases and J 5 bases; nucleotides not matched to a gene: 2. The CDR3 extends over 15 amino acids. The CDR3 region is CASSAGLAGNNEQFF. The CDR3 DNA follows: TGTGCCAGCAGTGCGGGACTAGCGGGGAACAATGAGCAGTTCTTC.